A selection of T cell receptor beta chains follows, all from one sample in a study of T cell changes during pregnancy in multiple sclerosis. Repertoires were generated with immunoSEQ multiplex PCR, while TCRdb's copy carries only in-frame clones and drops some. The profile covers 50,000 or so clones, with 93% appearing a single time and around 3.9% taken by the ten largest. The specimen comprised CD8+ T cells from peripheral blood mononuclear cells, sampled after pregnancy. The receptors shown here come from a female donor with multiple sclerosis, enrolled in a pregnancy study. Both conserved end residues are part of each CDR3. The D gene is left open where the match is weak. Size values are once, few and many counts, or a class for expanded clones, and some rows have none.

D	V	J	size	DNA	CDR3
.	TRBV13	TRBJ2-1	.	TGTGCCAGCAGCTTAGAATCCGTCAATGAGCAGTTCTTC	CASSLESVNEQFF
.	TRBV6-5	TRBJ2-1	.	TGTGCCAGCAGCTTGGGAGGCTCCTACAATGAGCAGTTCTTC	CASSLGGSYNEQFF
TRBD1	TRBV2	TRBJ1-3	.	TGTGCCAGCAGTGAAACTGGGACAGGTCTTACGTTAGGAAACACCATATATTTT	CASSETGTGLTLGNTIYF
.	TRBV28	TRBJ1-1	once	TGTGCCAGCAGTTTGGGATCGCGGGCGGCTTTCTTT	CASSLGSRAAFF
.	TRBV29-1	TRBJ1-1	.	TGCAGCGTTGCCGGAGGGTCTGAAGCTTTCTTT	CSVAGGSEAFF
TRBD1	TRBV30	TRBJ2-7	.	TGTGCCTGGAGCGAACCCCGGGACAGGGAATACGAGCAGTACTTC	CAWSEPRDREYEQYF
.	TRBV5-4	TRBJ1-1	once	TGTGCCAGCAGCTCAGGGGTGGCTGAAGCTTTCTTT	CASSSGVAEAFF
.	TRBV19	TRBJ1-2	.	TGTGCCAGTACCATTTACGGGACTTATGGCTACACCTTC	CASTIYGTYGYTF
TRBD2	TRBV4-1	TRBJ2-7	.	TGCGCGACGGGGGGGAACAGGATGGACGAGCAGTACTTC	CATGGNRMDEQYF
TRBD2	TRBV18	TRBJ2-1	.	TGTGCCAGCTCACCAAGGACTAGCGAAAATGAGCAGTTCTTC	CASSPRTSENEQFF
.	TRBV9	TRBJ2-7	.	TGTGCCAGCAGCGAAGGAGGAGTCCACTCCTACGAGCAGTACTTC	CASSEGGVHSYEQYF
.	TRBV10-3	TRBJ1-5	.	TGTGCCATCAGTGAGGAGGGCTGGGGCAATCAGCCCCAGCATTTT	CAISEEGWGNQPQHF
.	TRBV7-9	TRBJ2-7	.	TGTGCCAGCAGCTTAGACATGGGGGCCCACGAGCAGTACTTC	CASSLDMGAHEQYF
.	TRBV9	TRBJ1-5	.	TGTGCCAGCAGCCCGAGCGGCGATTATCAGCCCCAGCATTTT	CASSPSGDYQPQHF
TRBD2	TRBV11-2	TRBJ2-1	.	TGTGCCAGCAGCTTAAGAAGGGGTGGGGGGACTAGCGGGAGCAATGAGCAGTTCTTC	CASSLRRGGGTSGSNEQFF
TRBD2	TRBV27	TRBJ2-3	.	TGTGCCAGCAGCCATCCTGGACTAGCGGGAACAGATACGCAGTATTTT	CASSHPGLAGTDTQYF
.	TRBV28	TRBJ1-4	.	TGTGCCAGCAGTTCTGGACAGCTTGCAACTAATGAAAAACTGTTTTTT	CASSSGQLATNEKLFF
TRBD1	TRBV16	TRBJ2-7	once	TGTGCCAGCAGCTCCGGGACAGGGGCCTACGAGCAGTACTTC	CASSSGTGAYEQYF
.	TRBV27	TRBJ1-5	few	TGTGCCAGCAGTTTGGCTTCTTATAATCAGCCCCAGCATTTT	CASSLASYNQPQHF
.	TRBV18	TRBJ1-4	.	TGTGCCAGCTCAAAGCAGGGTAGCGAAAAACTGTTTTTT	CASSKQGSEKLFF
.	TRBV4-2	TRBJ2-3	.	TGTGCCAGCACGGGTACTAGCACAGATACGCAGTATTTT	CASTGTSTDTQYF
TRBD2	TRBV28	TRBJ2-3	.	TGTGCCAGCAGTTTGGCTAGCGGGTACCCCCCAGATACGCAGTATTTT	CASSLASGYPPDTQYF
.	TRBV6-6	TRBJ2-5	.	TGTGCCAGCTCACTGCGAGGATTCCAAGAGACCCAGTACTTC	CASSLRGFQETQYF
TRBD2	TRBV28	TRBJ2-7	.	TGTGCCAGCAGTGCGGGACTAGCGGTTCTACGGTGGCAGTACTTC	CASSAGLAVLRWQYF
TRBD1	TRBV7-9	TRBJ1-2	.	TGTGCCAGCAGCTTATGGGGACAGGGCCAACAGCCCTGGGATGGCTACACCTTC	CASSLWGQGQQPWDGYTF
TRBD1	TRBV6-5	TRBJ2-2	.	TGTGCCAGCAGTTTCCGGACAGGCTTTGCCGGGGAGCTGTTTTTT	CASSFRTGFAGELFF
.	TRBV4-3	TRBJ1-2	.	TGCGCCAGCAGCCGTTCCAGGCCAGCTAACTATGGCTACACCTTC	CASSRSRPANYGYTF
TRBD1	TRBV7-8	TRBJ1-1	.	TGTGCCAGCAGCTTAGAAACCACAGGGGCACCTGAAGCTTTCTTT	CASSLETTGAPEAFF
TRBD2	TRBV29-1	TRBJ2-7	.	TGCAGCGTTGGGGAGGGCTCCTACGAGCAGTACTTC	CSVGEGSYEQYF
.	TRBV6-5	TRBJ2-7	.	TGTGCCAGCAGTCAATGGGACTTTGGGACCTACGAGCAGTACTTC	CASSQWDFGTYEQYF
.	TRBV4-2	TRBJ2-3	.	TGTGCCAGCAGGCCGGGGGAGACAGATACGCAGTATTTT	CASRPGETDTQYF
TRBD1	TRBV15	TRBJ2-1	.	TGTGCCACCAGCAGAGATCGGGACAGGGGTTACAATGAGCAGTTCTTC	CATSRDRDRGYNEQFF
TRBD1	TRBV18	TRBJ1-1	.	TGTGCCAGCTCACCGCTTCCGGGACAGGGGGAGAACACTGAAGCTTTCTTT	CASSPLPGQGENTEAFF
TRBD2	TRBV12-5	TRBJ2-5	.	TGTGCTAGTGGCGCGACTAGCGGGGGGCCGACGGAGACCCAGTACTTC	CASGATSGGPTETQYF
TRBD1	TRBV6-5	TRBJ1-2	.	TGTGCCAGCAGCTCCGGGACAGAAAGTTATGGCTACACCTTC	CASSSGTESYGYTF
.	TRBV5-4	TRBJ1-4	.	TGTGCCAGCAGCCTCCTAGTCCGCCCCCAGGGAAAACTGTTTTTT	CASSLLVRPQGKLFF
TRBD1	TRBV27	TRBJ2-7	.	TGTGCCAGCAGTGGGGGACAGGGTTACTACGAGCAGTACTTC	CASSGGQGYYEQYF
TRBD1	TRBV7-6	TRBJ2-7	.	TGTGCCAGCAGCCCCCGGGACAGCCGTTACGAGCAGTACTTC	CASSPRDSRYEQYF
TRBD1	TRBV30	TRBJ2-7	.	TGTGCCTGGAGCAATCAGCCGGGACAGGGGCTGTTCGAGCAGTACTTC	CAWSNQPGQGLFEQYF
TRBD2	TRBV7-3	TRBJ2-1	.	TGTGCCAGCAGCTTAGTCGGGCTAGCGGGGACCGCCAATGAGCAGTTCTTC	CASSLVGLAGTANEQFF
.	TRBV27	TRBJ1-5	few	TGTGCCAGCAGAGAACAGGGTGGCGGACAGCCCCAGCATTTT	CASREQGGGQPQHF
.	TRBV19	TRBJ1-1	.	TGTGCCAGTAGCGTACAGGCGGCTGGAGAAACTGAAGCTTTCTTT	CASSVQAAGETEAFF
.	TRBV14	TRBJ2-3	.	TGTGCCAGCAGCGGGGGGGGCGCTCTCTATACGCAGTATTTT	CASSGGGALYTQYF
.	TRBV4-3	TRBJ1-4	once	TGCGCCAGCAGCCAAGATCGGACAGCTTTTAATGAAAAACTGTTTTTT	CASSQDRTAFNEKLFF
.	TRBV7-9	TRBJ2-5	once	TGTGCCAGCATCGTGAGCGGAGGAGAGACCCAGTACTTC	CASIVSGGETQYF
.	TRBV14	TRBJ1-2	.	TGTGCCAGCAGCCAAGAGTCCCGGACAATGGGCTACACCTTC	CASSQESRTMGYTF
.	TRBV2	TRBJ2-3	.	TGTGCCAGCCGAGGGGGGGTCATTAGCACAGATACGCAGTATTTT	CASRGGVISTDTQYF
TRBD1	TRBV6-5	TRBJ1-1	.	TGTGCCAGCGCCAACCGGGACAGGGGGGCTGAAGCTTTCTTT	CASANRDRGAEAFF